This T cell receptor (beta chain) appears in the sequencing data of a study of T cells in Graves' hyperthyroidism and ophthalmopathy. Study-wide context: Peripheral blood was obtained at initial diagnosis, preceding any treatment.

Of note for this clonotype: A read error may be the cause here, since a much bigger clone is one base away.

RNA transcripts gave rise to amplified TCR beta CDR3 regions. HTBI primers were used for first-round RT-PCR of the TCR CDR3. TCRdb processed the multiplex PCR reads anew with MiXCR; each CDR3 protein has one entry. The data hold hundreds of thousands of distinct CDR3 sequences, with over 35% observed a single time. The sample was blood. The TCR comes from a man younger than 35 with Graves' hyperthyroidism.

The CDR3 loop reads CANNRPDSNYGYTF. Written as DNA, the CDR3 is TGTGCCAACAATCGACCGGACAGCAACTATGGCTACACCTTC. The chain links TRBV10-3 to TRBJ1-2; D is perhaps TRBD1 (6 bases). V lost 10 bases and J 2 bases, leaving 17 bases between the germline ends. CDR3 size: 14 residues. The germline CDR1 and CDR2 sequences are ENHRY and SYGVKD.